This T cell receptor beta chain is from a study of technical replicates of blood from a handful of donors. Germline CDR1 SGHVS, CDR2 FQNEAQ. With 5 bases clipped from V and 4 bases from J, the junction kept 10 bases outside the gene matches. The CDR3 length is 16 residues. Some clones are missing from TCRdb's copy, which holds only in-frame ones; the method was immunoSEQ multiplex PCR. The sample holds about 85,000 clones, around 94% seen once. The chain couples TRBV7-8 to TRBJ2-1; 8 bases match TRBD1. The TCR was taken from a human donor in good health. The sequencing input was T cells isolated from PBMCs. CDR3 bases: TGTGCCAGCAGCCCTAACCCGGGACAGGAATACAATGAGCAGTTCTTC. It yields the protein CASSPNPGQEYNEQFF.